Listed below are T cell receptor beta chains from one sample, sequenced in a study of cytomegalovirus exposure and HLA in healthy donors. Repertoires were generated with immunoSEQ multiplex PCR, while TCRdb's copy carries only in-frame clones and drops some. This table has over 110,000 clones, over 65% appearing once. The sequenced sample consisted of PBMCs. Every receptor here comes from a male donor in good health and CMV-seronegative. The CDR3 runs from the conserved cysteine through the conserved F or W. The D gene is left open where the match is weak. Some rows mark clone size as missing; the rest say once, few, many or name a class of expanded clone.

CDR3 protein: CASSPGGFQNYGYTF
CDR3 DNA: TGTGCCAGCAGCCCAGGGGGGTTCCAGAACTATGGCTACACCTTC
J gene: TRBJ1-2
clone size: NA
D gene: TRBD1
V gene: TRBV9

CDR3 protein: CSVPWGVEQYF
CDR3 DNA: TGCAGTGTCCCTTGGGGGGTCGAGCAGTACTTC
J gene: TRBJ2-7
clone size: NA
D gene: NA
V gene: TRBV20-1

CDR3 protein: CATSRAMRGSSYQPQHF
CDR3 DNA: TGTGCCACCAGCAGAGCGATGCGGGGCTCTTCTTATCAGCCCCAGCATTTT
J gene: TRBJ1-5
clone size: NA
D gene: NA
V gene: TRBV15

CDR3 protein: CASSANGDGTPLDNEQFF
CDR3 DNA: TGTGCCAGCAGCGCAAACGGAGACGGGACACCCCTTGACAATGAGCAGTTCTTC
J gene: TRBJ2-1
clone size: few
D gene: NA
V gene: TRBV13

CDR3 protein: CASSSRDMENEQFF
CDR3 DNA: TGTGCCAGCAGCTCCCGGGACATGGAAAATGAGCAGTTCTTC
J gene: TRBJ2-1
clone size: NA
D gene: NA
V gene: TRBV13

CDR3 protein: CATGRATGELFF
CDR3 DNA: TGCGCCACGGGGAGGGCCACCGGGGAGCTGTTTTTT
J gene: TRBJ2-2
clone size: NA
D gene: TRBD2
V gene: TRBV4-1

CDR3 protein: CASSPHGGYEQYF
CDR3 DNA: TGTGCCAGCAGCCCTCACGGGGGTTACGAGCAGTACTTC
J gene: TRBJ2-7
clone size: NA
D gene: NA
V gene: TRBV27

CDR3 protein: CASSLNRVRYTF
CDR3 DNA: TGTGCCAGCAGTTTAAACAGGGTTCGCTACACCTTC
J gene: TRBJ1-2
clone size: NA
D gene: NA
V gene: TRBV27

CDR3 protein: CASSLVQGPSWPQHF
CDR3 DNA: TGTGCCAGCAGCTTGGTACAGGGCCCATCGTGGCCCCAGCATTTT
J gene: TRBJ1-5
clone size: few
D gene: NA
V gene: TRBV7-3

CDR3 protein: CASSPGIPNAEQFF
CDR3 DNA: TGTGCCAGCAGCCCAGGGATCCCAAACGCGGAGCAGTTCTTC
J gene: TRBJ2-1
clone size: NA
D gene: NA
V gene: TRBV6-5

CDR3 protein: CASSPQGGPNNQPQHF
CDR3 DNA: TGTGCCAGCTCACCACAGGGAGGCCCGAATAATCAGCCCCAGCATTTT
J gene: TRBJ1-5
clone size: NA
D gene: NA
V gene: TRBV18

CDR3 protein: CASSESRQGNYNEQFF
CDR3 DNA: TGCGCCAGCAGTGAGTCCCGGCAGGGGAACTACAATGAGCAGTTCTTC
J gene: TRBJ2-1
clone size: NA
D gene: NA
V gene: TRBV10-1

CDR3 protein: CASATPGGGVTEAFF
CDR3 DNA: TGTGCCAGCGCCACCCCCGGAGGAGGGGTGACTGAAGCTTTCTTT
J gene: TRBJ1-1
clone size: NA
D gene: NA
V gene: TRBV28

CDR3 protein: CASSLGSGVYEQYF
CDR3 DNA: TGTGCCAGCAGCTTAGGTAGCGGGGTCTACGAGCAGTACTTC
J gene: TRBJ2-7
clone size: NA
D gene: TRBD2
V gene: TRBV11-2

CDR3 protein: CASSEETEYEQYF
CDR3 DNA: TGTGCCAGCAGCGAAGAAACAGAATACGAGCAGTACTTC
J gene: TRBJ2-7
clone size: NA
D gene: NA
V gene: TRBV2

CDR3 protein: CASSLQGGEKLFF
CDR3 DNA: TGTGCCAGCAGTTTACAGGGTGGGGAAAAACTGTTTTTT
J gene: TRBJ1-4
clone size: once
D gene: NA
V gene: TRBV27

CDR3 protein: CASSIGPSGIYEQYF
CDR3 DNA: TGTGCCAGTAGTATTGGTCCTAGCGGGATCTACGAGCAGTACTTC
J gene: TRBJ2-7
clone size: NA
D gene: TRBD2
V gene: TRBV19

CDR3 protein: CASSPLYGRELHEQYF
CDR3 DNA: TGTGCCAGCAGCCCGCTGTACGGTCGGGAGTTGCACGAGCAGTACTTC
J gene: TRBJ2-7
clone size: few
D gene: NA
V gene: TRBV28

CDR3 protein: CASSLSGAPRDEQFF
CDR3 DNA: TGTGCCAGCAGCCTTAGCGGGGCCCCTCGGGATGAGCAGTTCTTC
J gene: TRBJ2-1
clone size: NA
D gene: TRBD2
V gene: TRBV5-8

CDR3 protein: CASSQADRETNEQYF
CDR3 DNA: TGCGCCAGCAGCCAGGCCGACAGGGAAACTAACGAGCAGTACTTC
J gene: TRBJ2-7
clone size: NA
D gene: TRBD1
V gene: TRBV4-1

CDR3 protein: CASSLVAGQYNEQFF
CDR3 DNA: TGTGCCAGCAGCTTAGTTGCGGGACAGTACAATGAGCAGTTCTTC
J gene: TRBJ2-1
clone size: NA
D gene: NA
V gene: TRBV11-3

CDR3 protein: CASSFEGNTEAFF
CDR3 DNA: TGTGCCAGCAGCTTTGAGGGGAACACTGAAGCTTTCTTT
J gene: TRBJ1-1
clone size: few
D gene: NA
V gene: TRBV11-3

CDR3 protein: CASKTEPSPLHF
CDR3 DNA: TGTGCCAGCAAGACGGAGCCATCACCCCTCCACTTT
J gene: TRBJ1-6
clone size: NA
D gene: NA
V gene: TRBV2

CDR3 protein: CANSSQVNTEAFF
CDR3 DNA: TGTGCCAACAGTTCTCAGGTGAACACTGAAGCTTTCTTT
J gene: TRBJ1-1
clone size: NA
D gene: NA
V gene: TRBV6-5

CDR3 protein: CASGMGHEQFF
CDR3 DNA: TGCGCCAGCGGTATGGGCCATGAGCAGTTCTTC
J gene: TRBJ2-1
clone size: NA
D gene: NA
V gene: TRBV10-2